This T cell receptor beta chain was identified during a study of blood T cell repertoires in COVID-19. Per germline, CDR1 SGHNT and CDR2 YYREEE (reference sequence). The CDR3 runs 19 residues. Trimming left V 3 bases short and J 3 bases short, with 22 bases between. In the original analysis: Nucleated cell counts were estimated from reference gene primer amplification. The table came from immunoSEQ multiplex PCR; TCRdb's copy has only in-frame clones and leaves some out. That table supplies the V and J calls and clone size; D and trimming were determined from the DNA. The profile covers 350,000 to 450,000 clones, with around 87% appearing a single time and about 2.1% taken by the ten largest.

The origin of this receptor is a woman aged 55-75 years with COVID-19, enrolled during active disease. Sequencing was carried out using peripheral blood. The rearrangement joins TRBV5-4 to TRBJ2-6, with D possibly matching TRBD1 (5 bases). This CDR3 is CASSSPNSLQGYGANVLTF. CDR3 DNA: TGTGCCAGCAGCTCACCCAACTCTCTCCAGGGCTATGGGGCCAACGTCCTGACTTTC.